These T cell receptor beta chains were read from a single sample in a study of shared clonotypes between healthy human individuals. The protocol was immunoSEQ multiplex PCR, while the TCRdb copy is restricted to in-frame clones and leaves out a portion. The profile shows some 1 million clones, around 74% of them singletons. Sequencing was done on a sample of memory CD4+ T cells sorted from blood. These receptors were obtained from a man aged 18 to 35 in good health. The CDR3 runs from the conserved cysteine through the conserved F or W. Fields, in order: clone size, J gene, V gene, D gene, CDR3 DNA, CDR3 protein. D genes are given only for firm matches. Size is stated for part of the rows, as once, few or many counts, or as a class when the clone is expanded.

size: few; J: TRBJ1-5; V: TRBV5-6; D: -; DNA: TGTGCCAGCAGCTTGGCTCCCGGACAGCCCCAGCATTTT; CDR3: CASSLAPGQPQHF
size: once; J: TRBJ2-7; V: TRBV7-6; D: -; DNA: TGTGCCAGCAGCTTAGCCCAGGGACACTACGAGCAGTACTTC; CDR3: CASSLAQGHYEQYF
size: few; J: TRBJ2-3; V: TRBV7-8; D: TRBD1; DNA: TGTGCCAGCAGCTTGGGGACAGACACAGATACGCAGTATTTT; CDR3: CASSLGTDTDTQYF
size: -; J: TRBJ2-7; V: TRBV18; D: -; DNA: TGTGCCAGCTCGCGGAGTCCTAGGGGCTTATCGAGCTCCTACGAGCAGTACTTC; CDR3: CASSRSPRGLSSSYEQYF
size: -; J: TRBJ2-4; V: TRBV5-4; D: -; DNA: TGTGCCAGCAGCTCGAACAGGGCGGGGGACATTCAGTACTTC; CDR3: CASSSNRAGDIQYF
size: -; J: TRBJ1-3; V: TRBV9; D: TRBD1; DNA: TGTGCCAGCAGCGCACACAGGGGGATTAGCTCTGGAAACACCATATATTTT; CDR3: CASSAHRGISSGNTIYF
size: -; J: TRBJ2-1; V: TRBV2; D: -; DNA: TGTGCCAGCAGTGAAGATGGGTTGGGGACACTGAGGCTGCCGTTCTTC; CDR3: CASSEDGLGTLRLPFF
size: -; J: TRBJ1-1; V: TRBV6-6; D: -; DNA: TGTGCCAGCAGTTCCGCGGGGGCCGAAGCTTTCTTT; CDR3: CASSSAGAEAFF
size: once; J: TRBJ1-5; V: TRBV19; D: -; DNA: TGTGCCACCGCACCAGAAGGTTATAGCAATCAGCCCCAGCATTTT; CDR3: CATAPEGYSNQPQHF
size: -; J: TRBJ2-1; V: TRBV5-4; D: TRBD1; DNA: TGTGCCAGCAGCCGCGACAGGGCCTCCTACAATGAGCAGTTCTTC; CDR3: CASSRDRASYNEQFF
size: -; J: TRBJ1-1; V: TRBV10-3; D: -; DNA: TGTGCCATCAGTGAGTCTTACCCCATCAGGACTGAAGCTTTCTTT; CDR3: CAISESYPIRTEAFF
size: -; J: TRBJ2-3; V: TRBV7-2; D: TRBD2; DNA: TGTGCCAGCAGCTTAGGGGATAGCGGGGGACTCACAGATACGCAGTATTTT; CDR3: CASSLGDSGGLTDTQYF
size: -; J: TRBJ2-7; V: TRBV5-1; D: -; DNA: TGCGCCAGCAGCTTGGCCTTAACTAACTCCTACGAGCAGTACTTC; CDR3: CASSLALTNSYEQYF
size: -; J: TRBJ2-5; V: TRBV5-4; D: -; DNA: TGTGCCAGCAGCTTTAGGGGGGACCAAGAGACCCAGTACTTC; CDR3: CASSFRGDQETQYF
size: -; J: TRBJ1-1; V: TRBV10-2; D: TRBD1; DNA: TGCGCCAGCAGTCGAAACAGGGGGAACACTGAAGCTTTCTTT; CDR3: CASSRNRGNTEAFF
size: -; J: TRBJ2-4; V: TRBV5-1; D: -; DNA: TGCGCCAGCAGCTTGGAAGCAGGGTTAGCCAAAAACATTCAGTACTTC; CDR3: CASSLEAGLAKNIQYF
size: -; J: TRBJ1-4; V: TRBV5-4; D: -; DNA: TGTGCCAGCAGCTTAAGTACAACTAATGAAAAACTGTTTTTT; CDR3: CASSLSTTNEKLFF
size: few; J: TRBJ1-2; V: TRBV7-9; D: -; DNA: TGTGCCAGCAGCCCCTTGTGGGCAGGGGACTATGGCTACACCTTC; CDR3: CASSPLWAGDYGYTF
size: -; J: TRBJ2-6; V: TRBV2; D: -; DNA: TGTGCCAGCAGTATTCTTTCACCTGGGGCCAACGTCCTGACTTTC; CDR3: CASSILSPGANVLTF
size: -; J: TRBJ2-3; V: TRBV10-3; D: -; DNA: TGTGCCATCAGTGAGAGAGGGGATATCACAGATACGCAGTATTTT; CDR3: CAISERGDITDTQYF
size: -; J: TRBJ2-5; V: TRBV5-4; D: TRBD2; DNA: TGTGCCAGCAGCACGACTAGCGGGAGCCAAGAGACCCAGTACTTC; CDR3: CASSTTSGSQETQYF
size: -; J: TRBJ2-1; V: TRBV11-2; D: -; DNA: TGTGCCAGCAGCTTAATAGCCCGGCCCAATGAGCAGTTCTTC; CDR3: CASSLIARPNEQFF
size: few; J: TRBJ1-2; V: TRBV4-1; D: -; DNA: TGCGCCAGCAGCCAAGATCGGGACTCTCTCTACACCTTC; CDR3: CASSQDRDSLYTF
size: -; J: TRBJ2-7; V: TRBV30; D: TRBD1; DNA: TGTGCCTGGAACAGGGGGCAGCGGGAGCAGTACTTC; CDR3: CAWNRGQREQYF
size: -; J: TRBJ2-1; V: TRBV6-4; D: -; DNA: TGTGCCAGCAGTGATACGCCCGGAGGGTACAATGAGCAGTTCTTC; CDR3: CASSDTPGGYNEQFF
size: -; J: TRBJ1-2; V: TRBV7-2; D: -; DNA: TGTGCCAGCAGTTCAGGACAGTACTATGGCTACACCTTC; CDR3: CASSSGQYYGYTF
size: few; J: TRBJ2-3; V: TRBV27; D: TRBD1; DNA: TGTGCCAGCAGTTCCCCCCGGGACAGGGACACAGATACGCAGTATTTT; CDR3: CASSSPRDRDTDTQYF
size: -; J: TRBJ2-2; V: TRBV4-1; D: -; DNA: TGCGCCAGCAGCCAAGAACCAATCGGGGGGCCCAACACCGGGGAGCTGTTTTTT; CDR3: CASSQEPIGGPNTGELFF
size: -; J: TRBJ1-1; V: TRBV7-8; D: TRBD1; DNA: TGTGCCAGCAGCCCCAATGGACAGGGGAGAACTGAAGCTTTCTTT; CDR3: CASSPNGQGRTEAFF
size: once; J: TRBJ1-1; V: TRBV5-6; D: TRBD1; DNA: TGTGCCAGCAGCGGGCTCACAGGGGGCACTGAAGCTTTCTTT; CDR3: CASSGLTGGTEAFF
size: -; J: TRBJ2-3; V: TRBV7-2; D: -; DNA: TGTGCCAGCTCCGAGTACACAGATACGCAGTATTTT; CDR3: CASSEYTDTQYF